This TCR beta chain was captured in a study of blood T cell repertoires in COVID-19. For the study at large: T cells, B-cell-depleted T cells, or PBMCs provided the cDNA or gDNA that served as material.

The data were produced by immunoSEQ multiplex PCR, yet TCRdb's version contains in-frame clones alone and is incomplete. This table holds over 130,000 clones, about 87% found once. The V gene lost 5 bases and the J gene lost 3 bases, with 17 bases spanning the gap. The CDR3 is 16 amino acids. Germline CDR1 reads SGHTA; CDR2 reads FQGNSA. This clone has just one count. The chain combines TRBV7-2 with TRBJ2-1; weak D call: TRBD2 (6 bases). The receptor was derived from a man between 60 and 75 years old with active or convalescent COVID-19. The specimen was peripheral blood. The CDR3 DNA follows: TGTGCCAGCAGCCCAAACACGGGACTGATCTACAATGAGCAGTTCTTC. Residues: CASSPNTGLIYNEQFF.